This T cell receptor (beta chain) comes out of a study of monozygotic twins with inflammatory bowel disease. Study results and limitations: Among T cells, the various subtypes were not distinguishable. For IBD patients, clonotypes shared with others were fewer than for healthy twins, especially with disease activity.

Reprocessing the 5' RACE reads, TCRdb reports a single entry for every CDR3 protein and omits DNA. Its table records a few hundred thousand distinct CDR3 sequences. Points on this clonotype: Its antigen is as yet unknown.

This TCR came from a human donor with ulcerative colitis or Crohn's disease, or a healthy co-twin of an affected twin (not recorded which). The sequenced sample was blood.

CDR3 sequence: CASSQDLGGELFF. The chain uses TRBV14 and TRBJ2-2. The germline gives CDR1 SGHDN, CDR2 FVKESK. There are 13 residues in the CDR3.